This record concerns one TCR beta chain sequence. The sample originates from a study of T cells in pancreatic ductal adenocarcinoma. Assay: immunoSEQ multiplex PCR; the TCRdb copy retains only in-frame clones and omits some. The top ten clones hold approximately 3.1% of a sample with more than 85,000 clones, 90% to 95% of them seen once. The selected patients with pancreatic ductal adenocarcinoma had surgery but no neoadjuvant therapy. The sequenced material came from PBMCs. This sequence was found in a human donor with pancreatic ductal adenocarcinoma.

The CDR3 loop reads CAIREGAEDYGYTF. In nucleotides, the CDR3 is TGTGCCATCAGGGAGGGGGCGGAAGACTATGGCTACACCTTC. The chain employs TRBV10-3 and TRBJ1-2; 7 bases fit TRBD1. The CDR3 totals 14 residues. CDR1 is ENHRY and CDR2 is SYGVKD in the germline V gene. Trimming at V came to 6 bases and at J to 3 bases, leaving 7 bases not matched to a gene.